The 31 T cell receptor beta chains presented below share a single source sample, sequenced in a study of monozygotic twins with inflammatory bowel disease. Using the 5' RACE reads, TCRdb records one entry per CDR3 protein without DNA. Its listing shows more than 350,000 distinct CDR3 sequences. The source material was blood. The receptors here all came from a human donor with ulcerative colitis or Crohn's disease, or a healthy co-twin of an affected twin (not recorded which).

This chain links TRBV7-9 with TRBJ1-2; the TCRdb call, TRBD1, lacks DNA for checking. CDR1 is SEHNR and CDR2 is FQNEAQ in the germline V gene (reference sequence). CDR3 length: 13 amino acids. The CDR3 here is CASSGRDNYGYTF.

The CDR3 reads CASSLKEINTEAFF. The rearrangement joins TRBV7-8 to TRBJ1-1. Germline CDR1 is SGHVS and CDR2 is FQNEAQ. The CDR3 spans 14 residues.

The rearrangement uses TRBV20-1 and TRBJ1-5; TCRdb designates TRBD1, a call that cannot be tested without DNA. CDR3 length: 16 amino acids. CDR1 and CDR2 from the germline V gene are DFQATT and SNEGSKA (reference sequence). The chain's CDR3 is CSARDIRGGGNQPQHF.

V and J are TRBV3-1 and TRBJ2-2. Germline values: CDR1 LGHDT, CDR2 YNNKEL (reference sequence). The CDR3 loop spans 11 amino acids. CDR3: CASSHAGELFF.

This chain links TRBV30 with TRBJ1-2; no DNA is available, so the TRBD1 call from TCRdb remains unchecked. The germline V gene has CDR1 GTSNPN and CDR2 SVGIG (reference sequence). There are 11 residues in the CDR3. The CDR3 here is CAWEGTDGYTF.

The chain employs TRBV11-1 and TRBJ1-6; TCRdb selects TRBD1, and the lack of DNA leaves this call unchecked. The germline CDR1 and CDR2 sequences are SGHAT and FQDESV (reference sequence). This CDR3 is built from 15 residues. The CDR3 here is CASSLHPRGLSPLHF.

The CDR3: CSVEEKETQYF. The rearrangement uses TRBV29-1 and TRBJ2-5. The germline CDR1 and CDR2 sequences are SQVTM and ANQGSEA. This CDR3 contains 11 residues.

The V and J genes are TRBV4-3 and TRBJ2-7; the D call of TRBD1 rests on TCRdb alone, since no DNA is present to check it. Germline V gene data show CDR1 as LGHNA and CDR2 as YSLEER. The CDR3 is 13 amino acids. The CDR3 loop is CASSQQRGLEQYF.

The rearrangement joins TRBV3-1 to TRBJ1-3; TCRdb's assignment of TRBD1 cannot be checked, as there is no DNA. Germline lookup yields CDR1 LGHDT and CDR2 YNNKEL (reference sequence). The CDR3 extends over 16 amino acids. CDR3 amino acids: CASSREDRVIGNTIYF.

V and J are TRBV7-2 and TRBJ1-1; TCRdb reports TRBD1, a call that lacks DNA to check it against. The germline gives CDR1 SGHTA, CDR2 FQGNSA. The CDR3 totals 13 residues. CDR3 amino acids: CASTQDRVGEAFF.

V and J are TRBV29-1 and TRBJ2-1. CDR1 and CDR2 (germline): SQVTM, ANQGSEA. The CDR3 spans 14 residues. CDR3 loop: CSVERGSSYNEQFF.

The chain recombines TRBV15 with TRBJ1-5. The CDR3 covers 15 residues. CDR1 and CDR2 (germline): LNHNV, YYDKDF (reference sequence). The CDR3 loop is CATSRDKQSNQPQHF.

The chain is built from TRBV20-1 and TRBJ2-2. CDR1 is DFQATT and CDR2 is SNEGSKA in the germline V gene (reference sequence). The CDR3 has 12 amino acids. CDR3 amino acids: CSARSDTGELFF.

The chain's CDR3 is CSARGGWPSYNEQFF. The genes are TRBV20-1 and TRBJ2-1; checking the TCRdb D call of TRBD2 is not possible without DNA. The CDR3 is 15 amino acids. Germline-derived CDR1 and CDR2 are DFQATT and SNEGSKA (reference sequence).

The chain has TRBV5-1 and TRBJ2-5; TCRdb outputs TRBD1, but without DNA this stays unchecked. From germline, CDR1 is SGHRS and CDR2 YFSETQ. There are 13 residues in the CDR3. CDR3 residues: CASRNPGEETQYF.

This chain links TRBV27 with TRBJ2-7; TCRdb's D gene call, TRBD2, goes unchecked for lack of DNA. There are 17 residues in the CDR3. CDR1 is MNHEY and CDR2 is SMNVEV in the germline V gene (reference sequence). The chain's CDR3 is CASRGPGDLAGSYEQYF.

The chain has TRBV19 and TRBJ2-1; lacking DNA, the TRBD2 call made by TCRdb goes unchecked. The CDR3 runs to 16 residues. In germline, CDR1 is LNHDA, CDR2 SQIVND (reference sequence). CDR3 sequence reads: CASSTVAGSSYNEQFF.

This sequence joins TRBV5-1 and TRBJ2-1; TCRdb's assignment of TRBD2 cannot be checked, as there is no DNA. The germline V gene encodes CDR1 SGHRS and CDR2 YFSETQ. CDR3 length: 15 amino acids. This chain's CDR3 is CASSTTSGSYNEQFF.

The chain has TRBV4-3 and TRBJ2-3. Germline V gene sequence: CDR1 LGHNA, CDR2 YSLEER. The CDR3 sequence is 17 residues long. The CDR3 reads CASSQDQASGSTDTQYF.

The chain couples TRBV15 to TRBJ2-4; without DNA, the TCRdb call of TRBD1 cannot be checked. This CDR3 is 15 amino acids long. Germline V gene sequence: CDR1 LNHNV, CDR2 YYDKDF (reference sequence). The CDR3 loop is CATSTPGPLKNIQYF.

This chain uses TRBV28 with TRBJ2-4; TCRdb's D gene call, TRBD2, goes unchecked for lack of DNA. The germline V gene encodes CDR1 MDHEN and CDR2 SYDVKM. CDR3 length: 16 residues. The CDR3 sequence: CASSLVAGGIQNIQYF.

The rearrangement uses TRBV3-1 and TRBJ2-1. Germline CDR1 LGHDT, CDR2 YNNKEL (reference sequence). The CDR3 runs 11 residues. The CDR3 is CASSFSREQFF.

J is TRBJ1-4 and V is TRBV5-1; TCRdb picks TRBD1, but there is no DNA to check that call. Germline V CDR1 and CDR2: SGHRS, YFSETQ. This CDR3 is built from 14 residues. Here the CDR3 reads CASGRQGSNEKLFF.

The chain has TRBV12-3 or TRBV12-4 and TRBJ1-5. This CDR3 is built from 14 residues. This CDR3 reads CASSFGIGNQPQHF.

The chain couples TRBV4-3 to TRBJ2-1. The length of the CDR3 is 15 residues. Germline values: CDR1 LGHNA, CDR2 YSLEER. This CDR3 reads CASSSTSQFNHEQFF.

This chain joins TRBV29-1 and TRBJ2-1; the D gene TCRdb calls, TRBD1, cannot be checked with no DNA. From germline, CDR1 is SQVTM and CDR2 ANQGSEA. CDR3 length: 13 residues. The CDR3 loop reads CSARRAVYNEQFF.

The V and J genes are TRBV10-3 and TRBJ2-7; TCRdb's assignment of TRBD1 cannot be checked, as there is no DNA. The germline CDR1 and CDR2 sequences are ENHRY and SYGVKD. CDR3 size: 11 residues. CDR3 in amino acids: CAIQGDHEQYF.

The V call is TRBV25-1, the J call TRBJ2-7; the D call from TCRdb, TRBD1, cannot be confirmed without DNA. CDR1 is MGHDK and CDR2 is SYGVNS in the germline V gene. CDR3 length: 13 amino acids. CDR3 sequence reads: CASRDRATYEQYF.

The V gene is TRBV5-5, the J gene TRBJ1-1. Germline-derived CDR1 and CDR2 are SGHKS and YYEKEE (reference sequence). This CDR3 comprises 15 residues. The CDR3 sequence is CASSFEQKLNTEAFF.

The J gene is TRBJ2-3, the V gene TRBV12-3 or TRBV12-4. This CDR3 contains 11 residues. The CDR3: CASSFIDTQYF.

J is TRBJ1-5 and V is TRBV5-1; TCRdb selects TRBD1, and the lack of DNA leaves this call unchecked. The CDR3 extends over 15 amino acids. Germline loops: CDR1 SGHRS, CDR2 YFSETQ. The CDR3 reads CASSLVPGVDQPQHF.